This entry lists 32 T cell receptor beta chains sequenced from one sample in a study of T cell repertoires in cytomegalovirus infection. TCRdb used MiXCR to reprocess the reads, holding one entry per CDR3 protein. The sample includes roughly 700,000 distinct CDR3 sequences, 30% to 40% of them seen just once. Antigens for these TCRs are unknown. The sample was cultured PBMCs, taken from culture after CMV antigen stimulation. All receptors derive from a human donor in good health (CMV status not recorded). Some clones in this sample may be carry-over from other donors' samples.

This clonotype was detected many times. CDR3: CASSLASLGGDLLNEQFF. DNA for the CDR3: TGTGCCAGCAGCTTAGCCTCTTTGGGGGGGGACCTCCTCAATGAGCAGTTCTTC. This chain links TRBV7-2 with TRBJ2-1, with 7 bases identical to TRBD2. The CDR3 length is 18 residues. The germline V gene encodes CDR1 SGHTA and CDR2 FQGNSA. The V gene end was trimmed by 0 bases and the J gene end by 6 bases; junction bases not matched to a gene: 14.

The chain joins TRBV7-2 to TRBJ2-6; 7 bases match TRBD1. The germline V gene has CDR1 SGHTA and CDR2 FQGNSA. The V segment lost 3 bases and the J segment 0 bases; nucleotides outside the gene matches: 5. The CDR3 runs 17 residues. The CDR3 region is CASSFTGTDSGANVLTF. The CDR3 region has the DNA TGTGCCAGCAGCTTTACCGGGACAGACTCTGGGGCCAACGTCCTGACTTTC.

The genes are TRBV12-3 or TRBV12-4 and TRBJ2-5; 11 positions agree with TRBD2. Unmatched junction bases numbered 3, after V lost 3 bases and J lost 3 bases. The CDR3 is 15 amino acids. CDR3 nucleotide sequence: TGTGCCAGCAGTTTCAATAGCGGGGGGGAAGAGACCCAGTACTTC. Translation: CASSFNSGGEETQYF.

This clonotype was seen more than once but under ten times. The chain uses TRBV7-9 and TRBJ1-1; no definite D call. This CDR3 contains 13 residues. The germline gives CDR1 SEHNR, CDR2 FQNEAQ (reference sequence). V was pared by 7 bases and J by 1 base, with 10 bases between. CDR3 loop: CASTLTWNTEAFF. The CDR3 DNA follows: TGTGCCAGCACCCTGACCTGGAACACTGAAGCTTTCTTT. The variable domain in full, completed from reference TRBV7-9 and TRBJ1-1, reads DTGVSQNPRHKITKRGQNVTFRCDPISEHNRLYWYRQTLGQGPEFLTYFQNEAQLEKSRLLSDRFSAERPKGSFSTLEIQRTEQGDSAMYLCASTLTWNTEAFFGQGTRLTVV.

In this sample, this clonotype turned up once. The rearrangement uses TRBV10-3 and TRBJ2-1, with 10 bases aligning to TRBD2. Per germline, CDR1 ENHRY and CDR2 SYGVKD. The CDR3 contains 17 residues. Trimming cost V 6 bases and J 5 bases; bases outside gene matches: 13. In DNA, the CDR3 is TGTGCCATCAGGACAGCTAGCGGGAGATCCGGGGACAATGAGCAGTTCTTC. Protein product: CAIRTASGRSGDNEQFF.

There are many counts of this clonotype. V gene TRBV11-1 combines with J gene TRBJ1-1; D gene unclear. Between the trimmed V and J ends, which lost 7 bases and 4 bases, there was a span of 13 bases. The germline V gene encodes CDR1 SGHAT and CDR2 FQDESV (reference sequence). This CDR3 is 13 amino acids long. CDR3 loop: CASKDIPPTEAFF. CDR3 coding DNA: TGTGCCAGCAAAGACATCCCGCCCACTGAAGCTTTCTTT.

The J gene is TRBJ2-3, the V gene TRBV7-2; no definite D call. This CDR3 spans 14 amino acids. The V end lost 0 bases, the J end lost 6 bases, and 10 bases lay between the germline ends. Germline V lookup: CDR1 SGHTA, CDR2 FQGNSA. The CDR3 region is CASSLAGWYDTQYF. CDR3 coding DNA: TGTGCCAGCAGCTTAGCGGGATGGTACGATACGCAGTATTTT.

The gene calls are TRBV12-3 or TRBV12-4 and TRBJ2-1; TRBD2 agrees at 7 bases. This CDR3 comprises 14 residues. The V and J ends lost 2 bases and 5 bases, in that order; junction bases with no gene match: 3. The CDR3 here is CASSLQRGNNEQFF. The DNA for the CDR3 is TGTGCCAGCAGTTTACAGCGGGGAAACAATGAGCAGTTCTTC.

The table lists this clonotype with a few counts. The chain is built from TRBV11-2 and TRBJ2-3; 7 bases fit TRBD2. Germline values: CDR1 SGHAT, CDR2 FQNNGV. This CDR3 is 16 amino acids long. Trimming removed 4 bases from V and 1 base from J; junction bases left unmatched: 8. CDR3 in amino acids: CASSYRLAEGTDTQYF. DNA of the CDR3: TGTGCCAGCAGCTACCGACTAGCCGAGGGCACAGATACGCAGTATTTT. Full variable domain (remainder filled in from reference TRBV11-2 and TRBJ2-3): EAGVAQSPRYKIIEKRQSVAFWCNPISGHATLYWYQQILGQGPKLLIQFQNNGVVDDSQLPKDRFSAERLKGVDSTLKIQPAKLEDSAVYLCASSYRLAEGTDTQYFGPGTRLTVL.

The J gene is TRBJ1-5, the V gene TRBV12-3 or TRBV12-4; D remains unclear. The CDR3 sequence is 13 residues long. Trimming removed 5 bases from V and 1 base from J, with 6 bases in between. CDR3 sequence (DNA): TGTGCCAGCAGTCCAGAAAGCAATCAGCCCCAGCATTTT. Its protein product is CASSPESNQPQHF.

This chain joins TRBV12-3 or TRBV12-4 and TRBJ2-7; TRBD2 is a possible D gene (5 bases). V was trimmed by 8 bases and J by 7 bases, leaving 15 bases between them. This CDR3 is 12 amino acids long. In DNA, the CDR3 is TGTGCCAGCGGCACTAGACGAGGGGAGCAGTACTTC. Translated, it gives CASGTRRGEQYF.

The chain employs TRBV5-4 and TRBJ2-5; D assignment may be TRBD1 or TRBD2 (5 bases each). This CDR3 spans 18 amino acids. Germline assignment: CDR1 SGHNT and CDR2 YYREEE (reference sequence). Trimming left V 0 bases short and J 4 bases short, with 22 bases between. In DNA, the CDR3 is TGTGCCAGCAGCTTGGGTAGCATTGGGGCTTCCGGACTAGAGACCCAGTACTTC. Amino acids: CASSLGSIGASGLETQYF. Full variable domain (remainder filled in from reference TRBV5-4 and TRBJ2-5): ETGVTQSPTHLIKTRGQQVTLRCSSQSGHNTVSWYQQALGQGPQFIFQYYREEENGRGNFPPRFSGLQFPNYSSELNVNALELDDSALYLCASSLGSIGASGLETQYFGPGTRLLVL.

This clonotype was seen a few times. The DNA of the CDR3 is TGTGCCAGCAGCGGGACCGTCACCGGGGAGCTGTTTTTT. Encoded protein: CASSGTVTGELFF. The rearrangement uses TRBV6-6 and TRBJ2-2; tentatively, D is TRBD1 or TRBD2 (5 bases each). This CDR3 has 13 residues. V dropped 6 bases and J dropped 4 bases, with 9 bases sitting between them. Germline V gene data show CDR1 as MNHNY and CDR2 as SVGAGI (reference sequence).

V is TRBV4-3 and J is TRBJ1-3; D is uncertain. The CDR3 runs 16 residues. CDR1 is LGHNA and CDR2 is YSLEER in the germline V gene. V dropped 0 bases and J dropped 0 bases, with 9 bases sitting between them. The DNA of the CDR3 is TGCGCCAGCAGCCAAGATTTGGGTAGCTCTGGAAACACCATATATTTT. It codes for CASSQDLGSSGNTIYF.

This clonotype was observed a handful of times. This chain joins TRBV5-1 and TRBJ2-2; D is unclear. Germline V gene lookup returns CDR1 SGHRS and CDR2 YFSETQ. Trimming removed 1 base from V and 6 bases from J, with 10 bases in between. CDR3 length equals 14 residues. The CDR3 sequence: CASSLIGQPGELFF. CDR3 nucleotide sequence: TGCGCCAGCAGCTTGATAGGTCAGCCCGGGGAGCTGTTTTTT. Looking up the rest from reference TRBV5-1 and TRBJ2-2 gives the full variable domain: KAGVTQTPRYLIKTRGQQVTLSCSPISGHRSVSWYQQTPGQGLQFLFEYFSETQRNKGNFPGRFSGRQFSNSRSEMNVSTLELGDSALYLCASSLIGQPGELFFGEGSRLTVL.

Regarding this clonotype: One end of the junction does not line up with germline, which may come from a read error. This rearrangement joins TRBV20-1 to TRBJ2-1; possible D gene TRBD2, 5 bases. Germline loops: CDR1 DFQATT, CDR2 SNEGSKA (reference sequence). The length of the CDR3 is 12 residues. CDR3 region: CSVRGRFNEQFF. CDR3 bases: TGCAGTGTTAGAGGGAGATTCAATGAGCAGTTCTTC.

CDR3 sequence: CASRKTGDYGYTF. The CDR3 region has the DNA TGTGCCAGTCGAAAAACAGGGGACTATGGCTACACCTTC. The chain employs TRBV6-2 or TRBV6-3 and TRBJ1-2; the match to TRBD1 covers 7 bases. With 9 bases clipped from V and 3 bases from J, the junction kept 7 bases outside the gene matches. Per the germline V gene, CDR1 is MNHEY and CDR2 is SVGEGT. This CDR3 comprises 13 residues.

CDR3 sequence (DNA): TGTGCCAGTAGTATAACCCACCCAGAGACCCAGTACTTC. It specifies CASSITHPETQYF. The chain recombines TRBV19 with TRBJ2-5; no clear D gene. V was trimmed by 2 bases and J by 4 bases, leaving 8 bases between them. CDR1 is LNHDA and CDR2 is SQIVND in the germline V gene (reference sequence). CDR3 length equals 13 residues.

The CDR3 reads CASSPRGLADEQYF. The CDR3 DNA reads as TGTGCCAGCAGCCCCCGGGGACTAGCGGACGAGCAGTACTTC. The rearrangement links TRBV7-4 to TRBJ2-7; 11 bases align to TRBD2. This CDR3 spans 14 amino acids. V lost 5 bases, J lost 5 bases, and 5 bases stayed unmatched. Germline values: CDR1 SGHVT, CDR2 SQSDAQ.

This clonotype has just a few counts. V and J are TRBV19 and TRBJ2-1; 7 nucleotides align to TRBD2. V gave up 5 bases and J gave up 5 bases; unmatched junction bases: 6. The CDR3 sequence is 14 residues long. Germline CDR1 reads LNHDA; CDR2 reads SQIVND (reference sequence). The CDR3 reads CASSVLAGHNEQFF. The CDR3 bases are TGTGCCAGTAGTGTATTAGCGGGCCACAATGAGCAGTTCTTC.

In its sample, this clonotype was seen a few times. The V gene is TRBV5-3, the J gene TRBJ2-1; 9 bases map to TRBD2. TRBV5-3 is known as an ORF, though its function is uncertain. V was pared by 8 bases and J by 4 bases, with 13 bases of the junction left unmatched. This CDR3 spans 16 amino acids. CDR3 sequence reads: CASRGVAGGRYNEQFF. The CDR3 nucleotides are TGTGCCAGCAGGGGGGTGGCGGGGGGGCGGTACAATGAGCAGTTCTTC.

This chain uses TRBV18 with TRBJ2-7; D possibly uses TRBD1 or TRBD2 (5 bases each). Trimming took 7 bases from V and 7 from J, leaving 20 bases between them. The CDR3 extends over 14 amino acids. Germline CDR1 KGHSH, CDR2 LQKENI. The DNA of the CDR3 is TGTGCCAGCTTACCGGGGCCAGGGCTGAGGGAGCAGTACTTC. Its protein is CASLPGPGLREQYF.

The V call is TRBV4-1, the J call TRBJ2-4; TRBD1 matches at 7 bases. This CDR3 is 16 amino acids long. Germline CDR1 MGHRA, CDR2 YSYEKL. With 0 bases clipped from V and 4 bases from J, the junction kept 6 bases outside the gene matches. CDR3: CASSQDRDRVKNIQYF. CDR3 nucleotides: TGCGCCAGCAGCCAAGATCGGGACAGAGTTAAAAACATTCAGTACTTC.

The J gene is TRBJ1-6, the V gene TRBV6-1; D is uncertain. The CDR3 covers 16 residues. Trimming shortened V by 6 bases and J by 0 bases, and 12 bases separated the two germline ends. Germline V gene sequence: CDR1 MNHNS, CDR2 SASEGT. The CDR3: CASSPKASSYNSPLHF. CDR3 coding DNA: TGTGCCAGCAGCCCCAAGGCGAGCTCCTATAATTCACCCCTCCACTTT.

The chain uses TRBV29-1 and TRBJ2-5, with D possibly TRBD2 on 6 matching bases. Trimming removed 1 base at V and 8 bases at J, with 14 bases between. The germline V gene encodes CDR1 SQVTM and CDR2 ANQGSEA. This CDR3 is 13 amino acids long. The CDR3 protein is CSVEGGTAGTQYF. The CDR3 DNA follows: TGCAGCGTTGAAGGTGGGACTGCCGGTACCCAGTACTTC.

The chain links TRBV12-3 or TRBV12-4 to TRBJ1-5; maybe TRBD1 (5 bases). Trimming shortened V by 6 bases and J by 11 bases, and 14 bases separated the two germline ends. The CDR3 is 12 residues long. CDR3 region: CASSTAGLTQHF. Here the CDR3 DNA reads TGTGCCAGCAGCACGGCGGGACTGACCCAGCATTTT.

The J gene is TRBJ1-1, the V gene TRBV7-2; D remains unclear. The CDR3 loop spans 14 amino acids. V was pared by 4 bases and J by 5 bases, with 14 bases between. Per germline, CDR1 SGHTA and CDR2 FQGNSA. CDR3 region: CASSSSPGETEAFF. The DNA of the CDR3 is TGTGCCAGCAGCTCGTCGCCGGGAGAGACTGAAGCTTTCTTT.

This clonotype occurred many times. This sequence joins TRBV7-2 and TRBJ1-5, with TRBD1 as a possible D gene (5 bases). CDR1 SGHTA and CDR2 FQGNSA come from the germline V gene. V gave up 5 bases and J gave up 4 bases, with 21 bases separating them. The CDR3 contains 17 residues. CDR3 bases: TGTGCCAGCAGCCTGAATGCAAGGGGAAATCCAAATCAGCCCCAGCATTTT. Translating it yields CASSLNARGNPNQPQHF.

This clonotype was counted only a few times. V usage is TRBV12-3 or TRBV12-4 and J usage is TRBJ2-2; D remains ambiguous. This CDR3 spans 14 amino acids. V dropped 6 bases and J dropped 1 base, with 9 bases sitting between them. The CDR3 loop reads CASRPQVNTGELFF. In DNA form, the CDR3 reads TGTGCCAGCAGGCCCCAAGTGAACACCGGGGAGCTGTTTTTT.

The table lists this clonotype with many counts. The V call is TRBV4-3, the J call TRBJ2-1, with 8 bases that match TRBD2. With V trimmed by 4 bases and J by 6 bases, 11 bases remained unmatched. Germline V gene lookup returns CDR1 LGHNA and CDR2 YSLEER. This CDR3 spans 16 amino acids. The CDR3 sequence: CASSRVAGLPINEQFF. CDR3 sequence (DNA): TGCGCCAGCAGCCGGGTAGCGGGACTTCCCATCAATGAGCAGTTCTTC.

In this sample, this clonotype turned up a few times. The J gene is TRBJ2-1, the V gene TRBV20-1; TRBD2 matches 10 bases. Germline CDR1 reads DFQATT; CDR2 reads SNEGSKA (reference sequence). Trimming cost V 2 bases and J 4 bases; bases outside gene matches: 5. This CDR3 region has 15 residues. CDR3 DNA: TGCAGTGCTAGACTAGCGGGAGTGCGGTACAATGAGCAGTTCTTC. It is translated as CSARLAGVRYNEQFF.

The J gene is TRBJ2-2, the V gene TRBV11-3; D remains unclear. This CDR3 is built from 12 residues. Germline V lookup: CDR1 SGHNT, CDR2 YENEEA. V dropped 8 bases and J dropped 8 bases, with 12 bases sitting between them. The DNA for the CDR3 is TGTGCCAGCCGCCTACAAGATGGGGAGCTGTTTTTT. The encoded protein is CASRLQDGELFF.